This T cell receptor beta chain is drawn from a study of T cells in Graves' hyperthyroidism and ophthalmopathy. Study-level points and caveats: In blood, most of the thyroid clonotypes expanded above 0.001 were also present. Model predictions of ophthalmopathy came a median about six months before onset.

Researchers took RNA transcripts and amplified the TCR beta CDR3 regions from them. During a first-round RT-PCR of the TCR CDR3, the HTBI primer set was used. A single record per CDR3 protein comes from TCRdb applying MiXCR to the multiplex PCR reads. The sample contains 340,000 or so distinct CDR3 sequences, about 15% of which appear only once. CDR1 and CDR2 (germline): SGHRS, YFSETQ. The CDR3 is made up of 16 amino acids. V dropped 0 bases and J dropped 2 bases, with 14 bases sitting between them. In regard to this clonotype: Its antigen is currently unknown.

This chain connects TRBV5-1 to TRBJ2-5; D not certain. The source of this sequence is a man aged 30-40 years with Graves' hyperthyroidism. Sequenced input: blood. The CDR3 DNA follows: TGCGCCAGCAGCTTGGGAGTGGCCGCCTCTCAAGAGACCCAGTACTTC. This gives the protein CASSLGVAASQETQYF.